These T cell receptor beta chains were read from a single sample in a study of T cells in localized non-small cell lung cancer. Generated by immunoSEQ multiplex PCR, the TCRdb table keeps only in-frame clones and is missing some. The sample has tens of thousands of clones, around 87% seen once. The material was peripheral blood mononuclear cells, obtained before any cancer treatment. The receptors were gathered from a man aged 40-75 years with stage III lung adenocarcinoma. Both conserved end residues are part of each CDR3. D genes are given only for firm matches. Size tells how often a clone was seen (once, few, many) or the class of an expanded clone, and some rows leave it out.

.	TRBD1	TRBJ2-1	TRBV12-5	TGTGCTTCTAAAACAGGGGGATGGAACAATGAGCAGTTCTTC	CASKTGGWNNEQFF
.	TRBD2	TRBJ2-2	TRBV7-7	TGTGCTAGCAGCCCTTCAAAAGGGCTAGCGGGCGGGGAGCTGTTTTTT	CASSPSKGLAGGELFF
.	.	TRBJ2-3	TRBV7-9	TGTGCCAGCAGCCCGGATCTAGCCCCAGATACGCAGTATTTT	CASSPDLAPDTQYF
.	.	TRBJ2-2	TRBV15	TGTGCCACGCGTACCACCGGGGAGCTGTTTTTT	CATRTTGELFF
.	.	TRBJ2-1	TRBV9	TGTGCCAGCAGCGTAGGGCTCAGGGGGGGGCACAATGAGCAGTTCTTC	CASSVGLRGGHNEQFF
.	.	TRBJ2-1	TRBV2	TGTGCCAGCAGTGGTCGCAATGAGCAGTTCTTC	CASSGRNEQFF
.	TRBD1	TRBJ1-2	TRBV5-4	TGTGCCAGCAGCCCGGGCGGACAGGGGGCGAACTATGGCTACACCTTC	CASSPGGQGANYGYTF
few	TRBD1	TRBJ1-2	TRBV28	TGTGCCAGCAGTTTAGGAGGGACAGGGGGCGCTAACTATGGCTACACCTTC	CASSLGGTGGANYGYTF
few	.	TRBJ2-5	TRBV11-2	TGTGCCAGCAGCTTAGGGGGTGGGTTAGAGACCCAGTACTTC	CASSLGGGLETQYF
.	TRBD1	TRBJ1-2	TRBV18	TGTGCCAGCTCACCGACAGGGGCCCGGAACTATGGCTACACCTTC	CASSPTGARNYGYTF
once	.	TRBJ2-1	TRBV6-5	TGTGCCAGCAGTTACGAAGAAGGCAATGAGCAGTTCTTC	CASSYEEGNEQFF
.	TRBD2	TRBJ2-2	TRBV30	TGTGCCTGGAGGAGACTAGCGGGGGACACCGGGGAGCTGTTTTTT	CAWRRLAGDTGELFF
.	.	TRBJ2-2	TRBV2	TGTGCCAGCAGTGAAAAACAGACCACCGGGGAGCTGTTTTTT	CASSEKQTTGELFF
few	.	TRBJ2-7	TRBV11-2	TGTGCCAGCAGCTTACTTCGCCAGATACCCTACGAGCAGTACTTC	CASSLLRQIPYEQYF
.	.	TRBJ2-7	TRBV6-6	TGTGCCAGCAGTTACGGGGGCTTGACGGGCTACGAGCAGTACTTC	CASSYGGLTGYEQYF
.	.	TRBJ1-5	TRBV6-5	TGTGCCAGCAGTTACGGGGGCCACTTGGGCAATCAGCCCCAGCATTTT	CASSYGGHLGNQPQHF
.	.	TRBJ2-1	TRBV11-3	TGTGCCAGCAGCTCCCCAGGGTTGGGGCAGTTCTTC	CASSSPGLGQFF
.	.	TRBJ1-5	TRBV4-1	TGCGCCAGCAGCCAAGATGGCCGGAATCAGCCCCAGCATTTT	CASSQDGRNQPQHF
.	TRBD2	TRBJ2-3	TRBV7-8	TGTGCCAGCAGCCCCCGGACTAGCGGGACCACAGATACGCAGTATTTT	CASSPRTSGTTDTQYF
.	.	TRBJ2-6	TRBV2	TGTGCCAGCAGTGAAGGGGGTATGGGGGCCAACGTCCTGACTTTC	CASSEGGMGANVLTF
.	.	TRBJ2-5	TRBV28	TGTGCCAGCAGTTTGGGCCAAGAGACCCAGTACTTC	CASSLGQETQYF
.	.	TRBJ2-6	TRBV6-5	TGTGCCAGCAGTTACTTGGGGGCTGGGGCCAACGTCCTGACTTTC	CASSYLGAGANVLTF
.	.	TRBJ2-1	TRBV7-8	TGTGCCAGCAGCAAAAACGAGCTCCACAATGAGCAGTTCTTC	CASSKNELHNEQFF
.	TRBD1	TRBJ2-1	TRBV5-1	TGCGCCAGCAGTGTGAGAGACAGGGGGGTGAATGAGCAGTTCTTC	CASSVRDRGVNEQFF
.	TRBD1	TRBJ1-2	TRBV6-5	TGTGCCAGCAGTTACTCCCGACAGGGGGCCTATGGCTACACCTTC	CASSYSRQGAYGYTF
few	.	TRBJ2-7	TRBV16	TGTGCCAGCAGCCAATCTACGGGGATGTACGAGCAGTACTTC	CASSQSTGMYEQYF
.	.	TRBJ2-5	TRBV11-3	TGTGCCAGCAGCTCGGGACTCCTGTACCAAGAGACCCAGTACTTC	CASSSGLLYQETQYF
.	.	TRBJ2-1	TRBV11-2	TGTGCCAGCAGCTTAGACAGGTTCTCCTACAATGAGCAGTTCTTC	CASSLDRFSYNEQFF
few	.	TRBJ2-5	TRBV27	TGTGCCAGCAGTTTAAAAGCCGGGTCAGAGACCCAGTACTTC	CASSLKAGSETQYF
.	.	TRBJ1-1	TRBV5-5	TGTGCCAGCAGCTTACTACAGGGAATCGTGAACACTGAAGCTTTCTTT	CASSLLQGIVNTEAFF
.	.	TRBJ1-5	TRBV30	TGTGCCTGGAGTTTCCAGAACCAGCCCCAGCATTTT	CAWSFQNQPQHF
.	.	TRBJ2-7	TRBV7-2	TGTGCCAGCAGCTTCGGACTTTACTACGAGCAGTACTTC	CASSFGLYYEQYF
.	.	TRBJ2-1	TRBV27	TGTGCCAGCAGTTTAAACGGGGCCTACAATGAGCAGTTCTTC	CASSLNGAYNEQFF
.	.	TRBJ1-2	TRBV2	TGTGCCAGCAGCTGGGACGGGATTAACTATGGCTACACCTTC	CASSWDGINYGYTF
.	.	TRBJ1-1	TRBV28	TGTGCCAGCAGTTTTTTCAAATTAGAAGCTTTCTTT	CASSFFKLEAFF
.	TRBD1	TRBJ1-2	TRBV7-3	TGTGCCAGCAGCCCGGGACAGGGGTTCTATGGCTACACCTTC	CASSPGQGFYGYTF
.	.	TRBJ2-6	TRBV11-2	TGTGCCAGCAGCTTAGTTTCCGGGGTCAGGTCTGGGGCCAACGTCCTGACTTTC	CASSLVSGVRSGANVLTF
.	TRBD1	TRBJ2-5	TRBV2	TGTGCCAGCAGTGAGAGGCGGACAGGAGAAGAGACCCAGTACTTC	CASSERRTGEETQYF
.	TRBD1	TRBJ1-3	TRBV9	TGTGCCAGCAGCGGGACAGGGGTTGGAAACACCATATATTTT	CASSGTGVGNTIYF
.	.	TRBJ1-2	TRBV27	TGTGCCAGCAGTTTAGCAGGGGATGGCTACACCTTC	CASSLAGDGYTF
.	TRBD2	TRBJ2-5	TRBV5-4	TGTGCCAGCAGCTTGAGACTAGCGGGGATGGGAGAGACCCAGTACTTC	CASSLRLAGMGETQYF
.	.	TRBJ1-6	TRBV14	TGTGCCAGCAGCCGGACCCGGGGATCACCCCTCCACTTT	CASSRTRGSPLHF
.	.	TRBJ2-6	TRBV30	TGTGCCTGGAGTCTCGGGGCTGGGGCCAACGTCCTGACTTTC	CAWSLGAGANVLTF
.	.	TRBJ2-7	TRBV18	TGTGCCAGCTCACCACTGAGCAACTACGAGCAGTACTTC	CASSPLSNYEQYF
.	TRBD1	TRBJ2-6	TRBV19	TGTGCCAGTAGTATCCGACACCAACAGGGGGTCCTGGGTGGGGCCAACGTCCTGACTTTC	CASSIRHQQGVLGGANVLTF
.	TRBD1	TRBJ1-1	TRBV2	TGTGCCAGCAGGGCAAGACAGGGTGTAGTGAACACTGAAGCTTTCTTT	CASRARQGVVNTEAFF
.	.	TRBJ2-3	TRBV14	TGTGCCAGCAGCCAATTGGGGACGGGCACAGATACGCAGTATTTT	CASSQLGTGTDTQYF
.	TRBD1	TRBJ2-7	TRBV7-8	TGTGCCAGCAGCTTAGGGACAGGGGGGACGAAAATCTACGAGCAGTACTTC	CASSLGTGGTKIYEQYF
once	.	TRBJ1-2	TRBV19	TGTGCCAGTAGTATTAGGACCAACAAACGGGACTATGGCTACACCTTC	CASSIRTNKRDYGYTF